These 25 T cell receptor beta chains were sequenced from one sample in a study of shared clonotypes between healthy human individuals. Sequenced by immunoSEQ multiplex PCR; TCRdb stores in-frame clones only, minus some. The sample contains about 2.2 million clones, about 93% of which appear only once. In the naive CD8 group, cells lacked CD45RO and were positively selected for CCR7, so terminally differentiated effector memory CD45RA+ cells were left out. Sequences were obtained from naive CD8+ T cells from PBMCs. These receptors were taken from a man between 18 and 35 years old in good health. Some clones in this sample may be carry-over from other donors' samples.

This clone was detected only once. This rearrangement joins TRBV27 to TRBJ2-1, with TRBD2 as a possible D gene (6 bases). Trimming took 3 bases from V and 7 from J, leaving 13 bases between them. CDR1 and CDR2 from the germline V gene are MNHEY and SMNVEV (reference sequence). This CDR3 contains 14 residues. CDR3 protein: CASSFGGAGNEQFF. The CDR3, as DNA: TGTGCCAGCAGTTTCGGTGGGGCGGGGAATGAGCAGTTCTTC.

Worth noting for this clone: The same CDR3 is also encoded by other DNA sequences in this sample. This rearrangement joins TRBV6-1 to TRBJ1-3; 9 bases line up with TRBD1. The germline gives CDR1 MNHNS, CDR2 SASEGT. This CDR3 contains 15 residues. The ends lost 3 bases at V and 0 bases at J; junction bases unmatched: 0. The CDR3 DNA reads TGTGCCAGCAGTGAGGACAGGGGCTCTGGAAACACCATATATTTT. Amino acid sequence: CASSEDRGSGNTIYF.

The chain combines TRBV9 with TRBJ2-1, with 7 bases that match TRBD1. CDR1 and CDR2 from the germline V gene are SGDLS and YYNGEE. This CDR3 region has 16 residues. The V segment lost 4 bases and the J segment 0 bases; nucleotides outside the gene matches: 7. CDR3 sequence reads: CASSTGQNRSYNEQFF. The CDR3 region has the DNA TGTGCCAGCAGCACGGGACAGAATCGCTCCTACAATGAGCAGTTCTTC.

The chain carries TRBV7-3 and TRBJ1-1; 7 nucleotides agree with TRBD1. J was trimmed by 5 bases and V by 5 bases; bases with no gene match: 8. The CDR3 extends over 14 amino acids. The germline V gene has CDR1 SGHTA and CDR2 FQGTGA. For the CDR3, the DNA is TGTGCCAGCAGCCTCAGGGGGTGGGGTACTGAAGCTTTCTTT. The encoded protein is CASSLRGWGTEAFF. Variable domain in full (rest from reference TRBV7-3 and TRBJ1-1): GAGVSQTPSNKVTEKGKYVELRCDPISGHTALYWYRQSLGQGPEFLIYFQGTGAADDSGLPNDRFFAVRPEGSVSTLKIQRTERGDSAVYLCASSLRGWGTEAFFGQGTRLTVV.

The chain uses TRBV7-3 and TRBJ2-7; D is unresolved. V was pared by 6 bases and J by 5 bases, with 14 bases between. Looked up from germline, CDR1 is SGHTA and CDR2 is FQGTGA. CDR3 length: 13 amino acids. CDR3 loop: CASSFGGFNEQYF. The CDR3 DNA reads as TGTGCCAGCAGTTTTGGCGGATTCAACGAGCAGTACTTC.

A note on this clone: Other DNA sequences from this sample encode an identical CDR3 as well. The rearrangement links TRBV7-8 to TRBJ2-7; D is undetermined. CDR3 length equals 13 residues. V was shortened by 1 base and J by 3 bases, with 7 bases between the two germline ends. Looked up from germline, CDR1 is SGHVS and CDR2 is FQNEAQ. The CDR3, as DNA: TGTGCCAGCAGCTTAGGAGACGGCTACGAGCAGTACTTC. Protein sequence: CASSLGDGYEQYF.

The count of this clone is one. V is TRBV30 and J is TRBJ1-4, with 8 bases that match TRBD1. This CDR3 has 14 amino acids. Germline assignment: CDR1 GTSNPN and CDR2 SVGIG (reference sequence). J was trimmed by 6 bases and V by 5 bases; bases with no gene match: 8. The CDR3 protein is CAWGEGQGYEKLFF. The CDR3 DNA is TGTGCCTGGGGGGAAGGACAGGGCTATGAAAAACTGTTTTTT.

The gene calls are TRBV9 and TRBJ2-1, with 12 positions matching TRBD2. V lost 0 bases and J lost 10; bases outside the gene matches: 8. CDR1 and CDR2 from the germline V gene are SGDLS and YYNGEE. The CDR3 extends over 16 amino acids. CDR3 bases: TGTGCCAGCAGCGTAGTGGCTAGCGGGAGGGGATGGGAGCAGTTCTTC. Residues: CASSVVASGRGWEQFF.

The chain is built from TRBV27 and TRBJ2-1; D is tentatively TRBD1 or TRBD2 (5 bases each). Germline-derived CDR1 and CDR2 are MNHEY and SMNVEV (reference sequence). This CDR3 region has 16 residues. The V and J ends lost 6 bases and 4 bases respectively, with 19 bases between them. In DNA, the CDR3 is TGTGCCAGCAGCCCAGGGCCGGGGTGGGGATACAATGAGCAGTTCTTC. Translating gives CASSPGPGWGYNEQFF.

The chain recombines TRBV28 with TRBJ2-1; D perhaps matches TRBD1 (6 bases). Between the trimmed V and J ends, which lost 2 bases and 5 bases, there was a span of 7 bases. The CDR3 is made up of 13 amino acids. Germline lookup yields CDR1 MDHEN and CDR2 SYDVKM. The DNA of the CDR3 is TGTGCCAGCAGTTTACGGGACAACAATGAGCAGTTCTTC. This gives the protein CASSLRDNNEQFF.

This chain links TRBV28 with TRBJ1-5; tentative D call: TRBD1 (5 bases). Trimming stripped 3 bases from V and 5 bases from J, with 17 bases between. The CDR3 is 16 amino acids. Germline V gene data show CDR1 as MDHEN and CDR2 as SYDVKM. As DNA, the CDR3 is TGTGCCAGCAGTTTCTTGTCTTCTCGAGGGGATCAGCCCCAGCATTTT. Translated, it gives CASSFLSSRGDQPQHF. Looking up the rest from reference TRBV28 and TRBJ1-5 gives the full variable domain: DVKVTQSSRYLVKRTGEKVFLECVQDMDHENMFWYRQDPGLGLRLIYFSYDVKMKEKGDIPEGYSVSREKKERFSLILESASTNQTSMYLCASSFLSSRGDQPQHFGDGTRLSIL.

CDR3 amino acids: CASSLGDPGNTIYF. The CDR3 region has the DNA TGTGCCAGCAGCTTAGGGGATCCTGGAAACACCATATATTTT. V usage is TRBV11-3 and J usage is TRBJ1-3; unclear D gene. Between the trimmed V and J ends, which lost 1 base and 2 bases, there was a span of 6 bases. The CDR3 runs to 14 residues. CDR1 SGHNT and CDR2 YENEEA come from the germline V gene.

V usage is TRBV28 and J usage is TRBJ2-3; weak D call: TRBD1 (5 bases). The CDR3 is 15 residues long. V was trimmed by 4 bases and J by 0 bases, leaving 11 bases between them. Germline V lookup: CDR1 MDHEN, CDR2 SYDVKM. This CDR3 reads CASSSDISSTDTQYF. The CDR3 DNA reads TGTGCCAGCAGTTCGGACATTTCTAGCACAGATACGCAGTATTTT.

The chain couples TRBV5-6 to TRBJ2-5, with D possibly being TRBD1 or TRBD2 (5 bases each). The CDR3 is 13 residues long. The V end lost 0 bases, the J end lost 5 bases, and 8 bases lay between the germline ends. The germline CDR1 and CDR2 sequences are SGHDT and YYEEEE. The CDR3 reads CASSLGEGETQYF. Written as DNA, the CDR3 is TGTGCCAGCAGCTTGGGTGAGGGGGAGACCCAGTACTTC.

The chain has TRBV28 and TRBJ2-3, with a weak D call TRBD2 (6 bases). CDR1 and CDR2 from the germline V gene are MDHEN and SYDVKM. Between the trimmed V and J ends, which lost 1 base and 3 bases, there was a span of 14 bases. The CDR3 totals 16 residues. CDR3 region: CASSLSRETGTDTQYF. The CDR3 nucleotides read TGTGCCAGCAGTTTATCTCGGGAGACGGGAACAGATACGCAGTATTTT.

The chain uses TRBV27 and TRBJ2-2; 9 bases align to TRBD1. The CDR3 is 15 residues long. J gave up 5 bases and V 5 bases, and 6 bases lay outside the gene matches. Germline CDR1 is MNHEY and CDR2 is SMNVEV (reference sequence). In DNA, the CDR3 is TGTGCCAGCAGTACAGACAGGGGGAGAACCGGGGAGCTGTTTTTT. Residues: CASSTDRGRTGELFF.

J is TRBJ1-5 and V is TRBV5-1, with unresolved D. The CDR3 consists of 14 residues. The germline V gene has CDR1 SGHRS and CDR2 YFSETQ. V lost 4 bases to trimming and J lost 6 bases, with 14 bases between them. Here the CDR3 reads CASSAHYMPQPQHF. The CDR3 DNA reads TGCGCCAGCAGCGCGCACTATATGCCTCAGCCCCAGCATTTT. Complete variable domain (other parts from reference TRBV5-1 and TRBJ1-5): KAGVTQTPRYLIKTRGQQVTLSCSPISGHRSVSWYQQTPGQGLQFLFEYFSETQRNKGNFPGRFSGRQFSNSRSEMNVSTLELGDSALYLCASSAHYMPQPQHFGDGTRLSIL.

This clone was observed a single time. V gene TRBV12-2 combines with J gene TRBJ1-2. TRBV12-2 is given as a pseudogene. The CDR3 loop spans 15 amino acids. The CDR3 protein is CASRFVPEGGDGYTF. Written as DNA, the CDR3 is TGTGCAAGTCGCTTCGTCCCCGAGGGGGGTGATGGCTACACCTTC.

This CDR3 reads CASSPLAVGGGHYGYTF. In nucleotides, the CDR3 is TGTGCCAGCAGCCCCTTAGCTGTGGGGGGTGGACACTATGGCTACACCTTC. The rearrangement uses TRBV7-8 and TRBJ1-2, with D perhaps TRBD1 (5 bases). Germline V lookup: CDR1 SGHVS, CDR2 FQNEAQ. Deletions cut 5 bases from V and 3 bases from J, with 22 bases between. CDR3 length: 17 residues.

To note about this clone: The sample has other DNA sequences that encode this CDR3 too. V and J are TRBV9 and TRBJ2-7; D might be TRBD2 (5 bases). Germline loops: CDR1 SGDLS, CDR2 YYNGEE. Between the trimmed V and J ends, which lost 3 bases and 2 bases, there was a span of 9 bases. This CDR3 has 13 amino acids. CDR3 region: CASSAGDTYEQYF. CDR3 coding DNA: TGTGCCAGCAGCGCCGGGGATACCTACGAGCAGTACTTC. Full variable domain (rest looked up from reference TRBV9 and TRBJ2-7): DSGVTQTPKHLITATGQRVTLRCSPRSGDLSVYWYQQSLDQGLQFLIQYYNGEERAKGNILERFSAQQFPDLHSELNLSSLELGDSALYFCASSAGDTYEQYFGPGTRLTVT.

This sequence joins TRBV7-9 and TRBJ2-2, with D maybe TRBD2 (5 bases). From germline, CDR1 is SEHNR and CDR2 FQNEAQ (reference sequence). This CDR3 comprises 17 residues. V was trimmed by 4 bases and J by 0 bases, leaving 15 bases between them. The DNA of the CDR3 is TGTGCCAGCAGCTCCAGAGAGGGAGAAGCGAACACCGGGGAGCTGTTTTTT. Protein: CASSSREGEANTGELFF.

As for this clone: Within the sample, other DNA sequences also encode this same CDR3. The V call is TRBV6-6, the J call TRBJ2-7; either TRBD1 or TRBD2 may supply D (5 bases each). The CDR3 is 14 amino acids. Trimming took off 0 bases at V and 3 bases at J, with 9 bases between the two ends. CDR1 MNHNY and CDR2 SVGAGI come from the germline V gene (reference sequence). The CDR3 sequence: CASSYSSGGYEQYF. CDR3 bases: TGTGCCAGCAGTTACTCATCTGGGGGCTACGAGCAGTACTTC.

V usage is TRBV25-1 and J usage is TRBJ2-1; no reliable D call. Germline loops: CDR1 MGHDK, CDR2 SYGVNS. With 3 bases removed from V and 5 bases from J, the gap between germline ends came to 8 bases. This CDR3 comprises 13 residues. CDR3 amino acids: CASSDRLDNEQFF. DNA for the CDR3: TGTGCCAGCAGTGACCGACTCGACAATGAGCAGTTCTTC.

The V call is TRBV5-1, the J call TRBJ2-1; D may correspond to TRBD1 or TRBD2 (5 bases each). This CDR3 spans 12 amino acids. CDR1 and CDR2 (germline): SGHRS, YFSETQ. Between the trimmed V and J ends, which lost 3 bases and 10 bases, there was a span of 11 bases. CDR3 protein: CASSWDRDEQFF. The CDR3 DNA reads TGCGCCAGCAGCTGGGACCGGGACGAGCAGTTCTTC.

This chain joins TRBV5-4 and TRBJ2-7; D is unresolved. Trimming removed 5 bases from V and 3 bases from J, with 21 bases in between. Germline V gene lookup returns CDR1 SGHNT and CDR2 YYREEE (reference sequence). CDR3 length: 16 amino acids. The DNA for the CDR3 is TGTGCCAGCAGTCCCCCTCGGGCCAGCCCGGACTACGAGCAGTACTTC. Translated, it gives CASSPPRASPDYEQYF.